Listed here is a single T cell receptor beta chain. The data belong to a study of cytomegalovirus exposure and HLA in healthy donors. Sequenced by immunoSEQ multiplex PCR; TCRdb stores in-frame clones only, minus some. The repertoire holds 120,000 or so clones, roughly 90% seen once, with 1.5% to 2% in the top ten. This clonotype originated in a woman aged 18-35 years in good health and CMV-seronegative. The sample was PBMCs.

The CDR3 coding sequence is TGTGCCATCAGTGAGTCCCAGGTATCAGATACGCAGTATTTT. It is translated as CAISESQVSDTQYF. The chain joins TRBV10-3 to TRBJ2-3; D is undetermined. This CDR3 has 14 residues. The V gene lost 0 bases and the J gene lost 4 bases, with 8 bases spanning the gap. CDR1 ENHRY and CDR2 SYGVKD come from the germline V gene.